This is a list of T cell receptor beta chains from one sample in a study of radiotherapy plus CTLA-4 blockade in lung cancer. The protocol was immunoSEQ multiplex PCR, while the TCRdb copy is restricted to in-frame clones and leaves out a portion. The repertoire consists of roughly 90,000 clones, with 72% occurring once and the leading ten covering 11% to 15%. The starting material was peripheral blood, obtained from a patient treated with radiotherapy plus ipilimumab. The receptors stem from a human donor with non-small cell lung cancer that progressed on radiotherapy plus ipilimumab. CDR3s include the opening cysteine and the closing phenylalanine or tryptophan. A D gene is named only where the DNA matches it firmly. Clone size is given for some rows only: seen once, a few or many times, or a class if the clone is expanded.

CDR3: CASSVGDNGYTF
DNA: TGTGCCAGCAGCGTAGGGGACAATGGCTACACCTTC
V: TRBV9
size: NA
J: TRBJ1-2
D: NA

CDR3: CASSLTPGTGNEQYF
DNA: TGTGCCAGCAGTCTTACCCCCGGGACAGGGAACGAGCAGTACTTC
V: TRBV27
size: NA
J: TRBJ2-7
D: TRBD1

CDR3: CASSVLAGANEQFF
DNA: TGTGCCAGCAGTGTACTAGCGGGAGCAAATGAGCAGTTCTTC
V: TRBV27
size: NA
J: TRBJ2-1
D: TRBD2

CDR3: CASSLAAGSNQPQHF
DNA: TGTGCCAGCAGCTTAGCGGCAGGTAGCAATCAGCCCCAGCATTTT
V: TRBV7-6
size: NA
J: TRBJ1-5
D: NA

CDR3: CASSYSGENTGELFF
DNA: TGTGCCAGCAGTTACTCGGGGGAGAACACCGGGGAGCTGTTTTTT
V: TRBV6-5
size: NA
J: TRBJ2-2
D: NA

CDR3: CASSLMGGASEGLFF
DNA: TGTGCCAGCAGCTTAATGGGGGGAGCGAGCGAAGGACTGTTTTTT
V: TRBV5-5
size: NA
J: TRBJ1-4
D: NA

CDR3: CASSPQGFMNTEAFF
DNA: TGCGCCAGCAGCCCACAGGGGTTTATGAACACTGAAGCTTTCTTT
V: TRBV4-3
size: few
J: TRBJ1-1
D: TRBD1

CDR3: CASSYTLAGGTDTQYF
DNA: TGTGCCAGCAGTTACACACTAGCGGGGGGTACAGATACGCAGTATTTT
V: TRBV27
size: NA
J: TRBJ2-3
D: TRBD2

CDR3: CASSLEAGNQPQHF
DNA: TGTGCCAGCAGCTTAGAGGCAGGGAATCAGCCCCAGCATTTT
V: TRBV11-2
size: NA
J: TRBJ1-5
D: NA

CDR3: CASSLGGLRSSTDTQYF
DNA: TGTGCCAGCAGCTTGGGGGGTTTGCGGTCTAGCACAGATACGCAGTATTTT
V: TRBV5-6
size: NA
J: TRBJ2-3
D: NA

CDR3: CASLTGGGLNTEAFF
DNA: TGTGCCAGCTTGACGGGGGGGGGCTTGAACACTGAAGCTTTCTTT
V: TRBV28
size: NA
J: TRBJ1-1
D: NA

CDR3: CASSLVQYSNQPQHF
DNA: TGTGCCAGCAGCTTAGTCCAGTATAGCAATCAGCCCCAGCATTTT
V: TRBV7-2
size: NA
J: TRBJ1-5
D: NA

CDR3: CATGTDNTEAFF
DNA: TGTGCCACCGGGACAGACAACACTGAAGCTTTCTTT
V: TRBV18
size: NA
J: TRBJ1-1
D: TRBD1

CDR3: CAWRTRQANTEAFF
DNA: TGTGCCTGGCGTACTCGACAGGCAAACACTGAAGCTTTCTTT
V: TRBV30
size: NA
J: TRBJ1-1
D: NA

CDR3: CASSLYQGSNQPQHF
DNA: TGTGCCAGCAGTCTCTATCAGGGTAGCAATCAGCCCCAGCATTTT
V: TRBV28
size: NA
J: TRBJ1-5
D: NA

CDR3: CASSLSTSGVPGGEQYF
DNA: TGTGCCAGCAGCTTATCGACTAGCGGGGTCCCTGGGGGCGAGCAGTACTTC
V: TRBV7-3
size: NA
J: TRBJ2-7
D: TRBD2

CDR3: CASSFGQGTYEQYF
DNA: TGTGCCAGCAGCTTCGGACAGGGGACCTACGAGCAGTACTTC
V: TRBV27
size: NA
J: TRBJ2-7
D: TRBD1

CDR3: CASSLRTGTTNTGELFF
DNA: TGTGCCAGCAGCCTACGGACAGGGACCACTAACACCGGGGAGCTGTTTTTT
V: TRBV27
size: NA
J: TRBJ2-2
D: TRBD1

CDR3: CASSLYRDTDTQYF
DNA: TGTGCCAGCAGTTTATACAGGGACACAGATACGCAGTATTTT
V: TRBV27
size: NA
J: TRBJ2-3
D: NA

CDR3: CASSQVLGNTEAFF
DNA: TGCGCCAGCAGCCAAGTCCTCGGGAACACTGAAGCTTTCTTT
V: TRBV4-1
size: NA
J: TRBJ1-1
D: NA

CDR3: CSVDGQAGAGSYNEQFF
DNA: TGCAGCGTTGACGGGCAAGCGGGAGCGGGGTCCTACAATGAGCAGTTCTTC
V: TRBV29-1
size: NA
J: TRBJ2-1
D: TRBD2

CDR3: CASNSGQGYSPLHF
DNA: TGCGCCAGCAACTCGGGACAGGGGTATTCACCCCTCCACTTT
V: TRBV10-2
size: NA
J: TRBJ1-6
D: TRBD1

CDR3: CASAGPGQGLYGYTF
DNA: TGTGCCAGCGCCGGTCCGGGACAGGGGCTCTATGGCTACACCTTC
V: TRBV28
size: NA
J: TRBJ1-2
D: TRBD1

CDR3: CASSLELASLQETQYF
DNA: TGCGCCAGCAGCTTGGAACTAGCCTCCCTCCAAGAGACCCAGTACTTC
V: TRBV5-1
size: NA
J: TRBJ2-5
D: NA

CDR3: CASSIRDSRNYGYTF
DNA: TGTGCCAGTAGTATTCGGGACAGTCGTAACTATGGCTACACCTTC
V: TRBV19
size: NA
J: TRBJ1-2
D: TRBD1

CDR3: CASSQVGQGALTGELFF
DNA: TGTGCCAGCAGCCAAGTGGGACAGGGGGCCCTCACCGGGGAGCTGTTTTTT
V: TRBV14
size: NA
J: TRBJ2-2
D: TRBD1

CDR3: CASSVDGGQTRTEAFF
DNA: TGTGCCAGCAGCGTCGATGGGGGACAGACTCGGACTGAAGCTTTCTTT
V: TRBV9
size: NA
J: TRBJ1-1
D: TRBD1

CDR3: CASSPGTASGNTIYF
DNA: TGCGCCAGCAGCCCGGGGACAGCTTCTGGAAACACCATATATTTT
V: TRBV4-3
size: once
J: TRBJ1-3
D: TRBD1

CDR3: CASSLVGDTQYF
DNA: TGTGCCAGCAGCTTAGTCGGGGATACGCAGTATTTT
V: TRBV11-2
size: NA
J: TRBJ2-3
D: NA

CDR3: CASSVTSPPDTQYF
DNA: TGTGCCAGCAGCGTGACTAGCCCCCCAGATACGCAGTATTTT
V: TRBV9
size: NA
J: TRBJ2-3
D: TRBD2

CDR3: CASFFDSGRELFF
DNA: TGTGCCAGCTTCTTCGACAGTGGCCGGGAGCTGTTTTTT
V: TRBV18
size: NA
J: TRBJ2-2
D: NA

CDR3: CASSFGTSGRASDTQYF
DNA: TGCGCCAGCAGCTTCGGGACTAGCGGGAGGGCCTCAGATACGCAGTATTTT
V: TRBV5-1
size: NA
J: TRBJ2-3
D: TRBD2

CDR3: CASSSTGSPGYTF
DNA: TGTGCCAGCAGTTCAACAGGGTCTCCTGGCTACACCTTC
V: TRBV27
size: once
J: TRBJ1-2
D: NA

CDR3: CASSPTGTPIQETQYF
DNA: TGTGCCAGCAGCCCCACCGGGACGCCAATACAAGAGACCCAGTACTTC
V: TRBV9
size: NA
J: TRBJ2-5
D: NA

CDR3: CAISVEQDIQYF
DNA: TGTGCCATCAGTGTGGAACAGGACATTCAGTACTTC
V: TRBV10-3
size: NA
J: TRBJ2-4
D: NA

CDR3: CASRRQGSNVETQYF
DNA: TGTGCCAGCAGGAGACAGGGTTCTAATGTAGAGACCCAGTACTTC
V: TRBV2
size: once
J: TRBJ2-5
D: TRBD1

CDR3: CASSPAHGGGGEKLFF
DNA: TGTGCCAGCAGCCCTGCCCATGGGGGGGGAGGCGAAAAACTGTTTTTT
V: TRBV28
size: NA
J: TRBJ1-4
D: NA

CDR3: CASSLTGTSNTEAFF
DNA: TGTGCCAGCAGCTTAACGGGAACATCCAACACTGAAGCTTTCTTT
V: TRBV7-3
size: NA
J: TRBJ1-1
D: NA

CDR3: CASSVGARENQPQHF
DNA: TGTGCCAGCAGCGTAGGGGCCAGGGAGAATCAGCCCCAGCATTTT
V: TRBV9
size: NA
J: TRBJ1-5
D: NA

CDR3: CASSVGSGGVGTGELFF
DNA: TGTGCCAGCAGCGTAGGTTCGGGGGGCGTAGGAACCGGGGAGCTGTTTTTT
V: TRBV9
size: NA
J: TRBJ2-2
D: NA